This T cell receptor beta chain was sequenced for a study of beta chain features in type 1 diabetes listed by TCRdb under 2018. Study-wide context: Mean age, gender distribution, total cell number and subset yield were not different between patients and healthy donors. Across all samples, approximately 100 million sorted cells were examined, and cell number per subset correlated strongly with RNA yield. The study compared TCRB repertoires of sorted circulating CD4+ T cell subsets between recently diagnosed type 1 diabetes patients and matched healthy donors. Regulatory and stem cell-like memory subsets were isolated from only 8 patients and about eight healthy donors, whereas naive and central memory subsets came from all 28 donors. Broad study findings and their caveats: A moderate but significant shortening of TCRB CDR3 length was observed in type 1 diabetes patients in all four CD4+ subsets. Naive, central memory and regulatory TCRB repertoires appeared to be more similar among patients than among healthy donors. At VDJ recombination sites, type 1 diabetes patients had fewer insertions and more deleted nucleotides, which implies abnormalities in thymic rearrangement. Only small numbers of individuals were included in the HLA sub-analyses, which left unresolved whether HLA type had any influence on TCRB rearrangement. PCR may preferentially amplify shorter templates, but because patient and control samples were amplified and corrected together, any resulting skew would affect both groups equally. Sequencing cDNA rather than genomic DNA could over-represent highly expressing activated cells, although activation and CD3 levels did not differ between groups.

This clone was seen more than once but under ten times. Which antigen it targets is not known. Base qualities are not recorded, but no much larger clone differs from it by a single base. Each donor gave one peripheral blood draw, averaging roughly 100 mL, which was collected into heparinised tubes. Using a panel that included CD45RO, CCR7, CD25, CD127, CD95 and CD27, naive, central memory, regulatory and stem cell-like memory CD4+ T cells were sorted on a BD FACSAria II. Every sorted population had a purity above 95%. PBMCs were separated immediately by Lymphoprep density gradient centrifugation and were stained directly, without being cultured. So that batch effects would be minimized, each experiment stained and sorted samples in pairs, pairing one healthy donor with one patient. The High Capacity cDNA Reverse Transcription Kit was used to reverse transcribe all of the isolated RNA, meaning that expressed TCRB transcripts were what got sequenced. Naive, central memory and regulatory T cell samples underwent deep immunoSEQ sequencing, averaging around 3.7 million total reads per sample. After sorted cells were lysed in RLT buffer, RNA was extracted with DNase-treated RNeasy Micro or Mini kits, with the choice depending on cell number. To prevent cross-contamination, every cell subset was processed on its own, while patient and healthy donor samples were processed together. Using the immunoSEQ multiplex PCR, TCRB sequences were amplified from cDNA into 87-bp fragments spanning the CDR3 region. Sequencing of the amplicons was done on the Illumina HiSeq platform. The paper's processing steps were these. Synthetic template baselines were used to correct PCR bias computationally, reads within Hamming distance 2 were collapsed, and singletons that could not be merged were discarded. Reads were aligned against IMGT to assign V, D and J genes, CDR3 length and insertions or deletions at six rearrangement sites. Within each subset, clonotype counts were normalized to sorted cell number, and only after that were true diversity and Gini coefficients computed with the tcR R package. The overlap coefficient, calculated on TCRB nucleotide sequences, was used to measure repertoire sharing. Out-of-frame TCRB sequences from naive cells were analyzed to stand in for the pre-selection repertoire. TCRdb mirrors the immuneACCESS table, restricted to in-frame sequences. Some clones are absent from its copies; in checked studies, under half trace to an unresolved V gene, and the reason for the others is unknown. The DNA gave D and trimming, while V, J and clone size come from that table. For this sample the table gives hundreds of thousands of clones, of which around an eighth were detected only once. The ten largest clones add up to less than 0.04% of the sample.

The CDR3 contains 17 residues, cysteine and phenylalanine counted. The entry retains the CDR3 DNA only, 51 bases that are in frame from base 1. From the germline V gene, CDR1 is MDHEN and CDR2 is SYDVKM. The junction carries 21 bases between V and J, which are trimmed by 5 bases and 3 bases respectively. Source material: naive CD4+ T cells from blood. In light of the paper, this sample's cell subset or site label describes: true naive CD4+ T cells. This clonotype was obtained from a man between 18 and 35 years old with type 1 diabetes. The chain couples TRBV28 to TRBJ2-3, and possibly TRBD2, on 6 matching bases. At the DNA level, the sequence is TGTGCCAGCAGTCCCCCCAATGGAGGGAGAGGTACAGATACGCAGTATTTT. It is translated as CASSPPNGGRGTDTQYF.